The 26 T cell receptor beta chains reported below all come from one sample, sequenced in a study of early T cells in non-severe SARS-CoV-2 infection. From the 5' RACE reads, TCRdb called clonotypes with MiXCR, one entry per CDR3 protein. The profile covers about 98,000 distinct CDR3 sequences, with 13% to 15% appearing a single time and approximately 7.5% taken by the ten largest. Input material: whole blood. These receptors came from an adult who was a healthcare worker with PCR-confirmed SARS-CoV-2 infection or an uninfected control (not recorded which).

This clonotype occurred a few times. The chain recombines TRBV10-3 with TRBJ2-7; D is unresolved. Trimming took off 2 bases at V and 4 bases at J, with 9 bases between the two ends. Germline V lookup: CDR1 ENHRY, CDR2 SYGVKD. The CDR3 length is 13 residues. CDR3 bases: TGTGCCATCAGTGAGCTGTGGGGATACGAGCAGTACTTC. Amino acid sequence: CAISELWGYEQYF.

This clonotype was counted at least ten times. The chain recombines TRBV12-3 or TRBV12-4 with TRBJ2-7; a possible D gene is TRBD1 (6 bases). Trimming removed 3 bases from V and 10 bases from J, with 16 bases in between. This CDR3 contains 13 residues. CDR3 sequence: CASSLEQGRHQYF. The CDR3 DNA reads as TGTGCCAGCAGTTTGGAGCAGGGGCGACACCAGTACTTC.

This clonotype was observed a few times. The J gene is TRBJ2-2, the V gene TRBV21-1; TRBD1 was called by the table and not checked on the DNA. TRBV21-1 is listed as a pseudogene. CDR3 size: 15 residues. The CDR3 DNA is TGTGCCAGCGCCCCGACAGGGCCGAACACCGGGGAGCTGTTTTTT. As protein: CASAPTGPNTGELFF.

The sample holds many counts of this clonotype. The genes are TRBV19 and TRBJ2-2; no clear D gene. V lost 5 bases and J lost 0, with 7 bases in between. The CDR3 extends over 14 amino acids. CDR1 is LNHDA and CDR2 is SQIVND in the germline V gene (reference sequence). Here the CDR3 reads CASSVVSNTGELFF. The DNA of the CDR3 is TGTGCCAGTAGTGTTGTTTCGAACACCGGGGAGCTGTTTTTT.

This clonotype was recorded a few times. The chain employs TRBV18 and TRBJ1-5, with D perhaps TRBD1 (6 bases). Trimming cost V 3 bases and J 4 bases, with 13 bases left between them. The CDR3 contains 15 residues. Germline CDR1 KGHSH, CDR2 LQKENI. CDR3 in amino acids: CASSPAGDRNQPQHF. Written as DNA, the CDR3 is TGTGCCAGCTCACCTGCAGGGGATCGGAATCAGCCCCAGCATTTT.

V is TRBV11-3 and J is TRBJ1-1; D not certain. The V and J ends lost 5 bases and 1 base respectively, with 17 bases between them. This CDR3 region has 16 residues. CDR1 is SGHNT, CDR2 YENEEA, per germline. CDR3 amino acids: CASSPGGSLSNTEAFF. The CDR3 DNA reads TGTGCCAGCAGCCCCGGCGGGTCCTTGTCGAACACTGAAGCTTTCTTT.

The chain employs TRBV5-5 and TRBJ2-3; 7 bases fit TRBD2. The CDR3 is 16 amino acids. The V gene end was trimmed by 1 base and the J gene end by 2 bases; junction bases not matched to a gene: 7. CDR1 is SGHKS, CDR2 YYEKEE, per germline (reference sequence). The CDR3 DNA is TGTGCCAGCAGCTTGCGGGTAGCGGGCAACACAGATACGCAGTATTTT. It codes for CASSLRVAGNTDTQYF.

In this sample, this clonotype turned up a few times. The chain combines TRBV14 with TRBJ2-7; 7 bases align to TRBD2. V shed 4 bases and J 2 bases; nucleotides not matched to a gene: 8. Germline-derived CDR1 and CDR2 are SGHDN and FVKESK. The CDR3 has 15 amino acids. The CDR3 nucleotides read TGTGCCAGCAGCCGAGGGGTCCTAGCGGCCTACGAGCAGTACTTC. It specifies CASSRGVLAAYEQYF.

This clonotype was detected a few times. CDR3 in DNA: TGTGCCAGTAGTAGCGAATGGACAGACCTTGGGGAGACCCAGTACTTC. Encoded protein: CASSSEWTDLGETQYF. The genes are TRBV19 and TRBJ2-5; maybe TRBD1 (6 bases). CDR3 length: 16 residues. Germline CDR1 and CDR2: LNHDA and SQIVND (reference sequence). V lost 4 bases, J lost 5 bases, and 20 bases lay in between. The full variable domain, its missing parts supplied by reference TRBV19 and TRBJ2-5, is DGGITQSPKYLFRKEGQNVTLSCEQNLNHDAMYWYRQDPGQGLRLIYYSQIVNDFQKGDIAEGYSVSREKKESFPLTVTSAQKNPTAFYLCASSSEWTDLGETQYFGPGTRLLVL.

The CDR3 DNA follows: TGTGCCAGCAGTTTCCACCCCTACGAGCAGTACTTC. It yields the protein CASSFHPYEQYF. The V and J genes are TRBV12-3 or TRBV12-4 and TRBJ2-7; D gene unclear. The V gene lost 3 bases and the J gene lost 2 bases, with 5 bases spanning the gap. The CDR3 covers 12 residues.

This clonotype was seen many times. The chain couples TRBV20-1 to TRBJ1-5; maybe TRBD1 (6 bases). This CDR3 has 16 residues. The germline V and J ends were trimmed by 2 bases and 6 bases, with 20 bases remaining between them. Germline values: CDR1 DFQATT, CDR2 SNEGSKA (reference sequence). The CDR3 DNA follows: TGCAGTGCTAGACAGATGGTAGGGGGTCCCTCTCAGCCCCAGCATTTT. Amino acids: CSARQMVGGPSQPQHF.

This clonotype was detected only a few times. The rearrangement links TRBV7-9 to TRBJ1-4, with D possibly being TRBD1 (6 bases). Deletions cut 0 bases from V and 6 bases from J, with 11 bases between. This CDR3 region has 15 residues. Germline V gene lookup returns CDR1 SEHNR and CDR2 FQNEAQ (reference sequence). The CDR3 region is CASSLARQADEKLFF. The CDR3 DNA sequence: TGTGCCAGCAGCTTAGCCAGACAGGCGGATGAAAAACTGTTTTTT.

This clonotype was observed a handful of times. CDR3 bases: TGTGCCAGCAGCGGGCGGGATACGCAGTATTTT. This translates into CASSGRDTQYF. The chain uses TRBV5-6 and TRBJ2-3; D is undetermined. The V gene's germline CDR1 is SGHDT and CDR2 YYEEEE. Trimming removed 4 bases at V and 6 bases at J, with 6 bases between. The length of the CDR3 is 11 residues.

This clonotype was observed a handful of times. V is TRBV14 and J is TRBJ1-1; TRBD1 is a possible D gene (5 bases). The germline CDR1 and CDR2 sequences are SGHDN and FVKESK. The V and J ends lost 2 bases and 4 bases respectively, with 20 bases between them. This CDR3 contains 17 residues. CDR3 in amino acids: CASSQYAAGIRGTEAFF. In DNA form, the CDR3 reads TGTGCCAGCAGCCAATACGCTGCAGGGATTAGAGGCACTGAAGCTTTCTTT.

This chain uses TRBV2 with TRBJ2-5; D remains ambiguous. The germline CDR1 and CDR2 sequences are SNHLY and FYNNEI. The CDR3 runs to 14 residues. V was cut by 4 bases and J by 6 bases, with 15 bases left in between. The CDR3, as DNA: TGTGCCAGCAGTGTTAGTCTTCCCCCTAAGACCCAGTACTTC. Translating it yields CASSVSLPPKTQYF.

This clonotype was seen repeatedly, ten times or more. The chain joins TRBV19 to TRBJ1-5; D is undetermined. The CDR3 has 15 residues. Germline loops: CDR1 LNHDA, CDR2 SQIVND (reference sequence). V was shortened by 3 bases and J by 4 bases, with 13 bases between the two germline ends. The DNA of the CDR3 is TGTGCCAGTAGTATTCTCTCGGTTCCGAATCAGCCCCAGCATTTT. This translates into CASSILSVPNQPQHF.

There are many counts of this clonotype. The J gene is TRBJ1-1, the V gene TRBV7-2, with TRBD1 matching 8 bases. This CDR3 comprises 17 residues. V lost 3 bases to trimming and J lost 5 bases; unmatched junction nucleotides: 14. Looked up from germline, CDR1 is SGHTA and CDR2 is FQGNSA. This chain's CDR3 is CASSFTELGQGWTEAFF. The CDR3 DNA is TGTGCCAGCAGCTTTACAGAACTCGGACAGGGCTGGACTGAAGCTTTCTTT.

The chain joins TRBV29-1 to TRBJ2-2, with D possibly being TRBD1 (7 bases). There are 15 residues in the CDR3. Looked up from germline, CDR1 is SQVTM and CDR2 is ANQGSEA. With 5 bases removed from V and 0 bases from J, the gap between germline ends came to 13 bases. In DNA form, the CDR3 reads TGCAGCGTTCGGGGGACAGACTCGAACACCGGGGAGCTGTTTTTT. Protein: CSVRGTDSNTGELFF.

This clonotype was observed many times. The V and J genes are TRBV7-2 and TRBJ2-3; D may correspond to TRBD1 or TRBD2 (5 bases each). The CDR3 is 17 residues long. Trimming took 1 base from V and 1 from J, leaving 15 bases between them. Germline V gives CDR1 SGHTA, CDR2 FQGNSA. The CDR3, as DNA: TGTGCCAGCAGCTTAGGGCCCGGGACCCTGGGCACAGATACGCAGTATTTT. Translating it yields CASSLGPGTLGTDTQYF.

This clonotype was observed a few times. The chain carries TRBV30 and TRBJ2-2; D is uncertain. This CDR3 is built from 14 residues. V was clipped by 3 bases and J by 3 bases, with 11 bases between them. Germline V gives CDR1 GTSNPN, CDR2 SVGIG (reference sequence). The CDR3, as DNA: TGTGCCTGGAGCGGGTCCCGCTACACCGGGGAGCTGTTTTTT. The encoded protein is CAWSGSRYTGELFF.

This clonotype has a handful of counts. This chain connects TRBV6-2 or TRBV6-3 to TRBJ2-2, with D tentatively TRBD1 or TRBD2 (5 bases each). V was shortened by 10 bases and J by 3 bases, with 18 bases between the two germline ends. The CDR3 is 15 amino acids. Germline values: CDR1 MNHEY, CDR2 SVGEGT. For the CDR3, the DNA is TGTGCCAATTCACCGTCCGGGGCAGACACCGGGGAGCTGTTTTTT. It translates to CANSPSGADTGELFF.

The chain is built from TRBV19 and TRBJ2-3; 8 bases match TRBD2. This CDR3 has 13 amino acids. Germline V gene data show CDR1 as LNHDA and CDR2 as SQIVND (reference sequence). J was trimmed by 5 bases and V by 7 bases; bases with no gene match: 5. DNA of the CDR3: TGTGCCAGTAAGCGGGAGCGGATAGATACGCAGTATTTT. Translated: CASKRERIDTQYF.

This clonotype showed up just a few times. The chain links TRBV29-1 to TRBJ1-2; no firm D call. The CDR3 is made up of 12 amino acids. V was trimmed by 1 base and J by 5 bases, leaving 8 bases between them. The germline V gene has CDR1 SQVTM and CDR2 ANQGSEA. DNA of the CDR3: TGCAGCGTTGAAGGCGGGAAGTATGGCTACACCTTC. It specifies CSVEGGKYGYTF.

The gene calls are TRBV27 and TRBJ1-5; no clear D gene. Germline values: CDR1 MNHEY, CDR2 SMNVEV (reference sequence). The CDR3 consists of 16 residues. Deletions cut 0 bases from V and 1 base from J, with 10 bases between. The CDR3 region has the DNA TGTGCCAGCAGTTTATCGTCGGCGGGGAGCAATCAGCCCCAGCATTTT. Amino acid sequence: CASSLSSAGSNQPQHF.

The rearrangement joins TRBV6-5 to TRBJ2-3; TRBD2 aligns across 8 bases. J was trimmed by 2 bases and V by 6 bases; bases with no gene match: 10. Looked up from germline, CDR1 is MNHEY and CDR2 is SVGAGI. The CDR3 totals 16 residues. DNA for the CDR3: TGTGCCAGCAGGAGGGAACGGGGGGGGACCACAGATACGCAGTATTTT. Its translation is CASRRERGGTTDTQYF.

The gene calls are TRBV7-7 and TRBJ2-5, with D perhaps given as TRBD1 or TRBD2 (5 bases each). Trimming took off 6 bases at V and 0 bases at J, with 17 bases between the two ends. CDR1 and CDR2 (germline): SSHAT, FNYEAQ (reference sequence). The CDR3 totals 16 residues. CDR3 sequence reads: CASSPRGPKNQETQYF. Written as DNA, the CDR3 is TGTGCCAGCAGTCCCCGGGGCCCGAAGAACCAAGAGACCCAGTACTTC.